The rows below give T cell receptor beta chains drawn from one sample of a study of T-cell memory formation after mild COVID-19. TCRdb re-called the 5' RACE reads with MiXCR, one entry per CDR3 protein. Of roughly 120,000 distinct CDR3 sequences listed, 20% to 25% were seen once; the top ten hold about 42%. Sequencing input: PBMCs or a T cell subset sorted from them (not recorded which). The receptors originated from a man aged 18 to 30 who had mild COVID-19 (a few samples of this study predate the infection). Cell type and time point are not known. Each CDR3 is given with its conserved first and last residue. The D gene is left open where the match is weak. Rows may omit the clone size; those that give it use once, few, many or a size class.

V gene	clone size	D gene	J gene	CDR3 protein	CDR3 DNA
TRBV7-6	.	.	TRBJ2-1	CASSLYHNEQFF	TGTGCCAGCAGCTTATACCACAATGAGCAGTTCTTC
TRBV11-2	.	TRBD1	TRBJ2-1	CASSFGDSGGDEQFF	TGTGCCAGCAGCTTCGGGGACAGCGGCGGCGATGAGCAGTTCTTC
TRBV7-4	.	TRBD2	TRBJ2-3	CASSLVGDRLAGAITDTQYF	TGTGCCAGCAGCTTAGTAGGAGACCGACTAGCGGGGGCCATCACAGATACGCAGTATTTT
TRBV7-9	.	.	TRBJ2-5	CASMDTVWRTQYF	TGTGCCAGCATGGATACGGTTTGGAGGACCCAGTACTTC
TRBV12-3/TRBV12-4	.	.	TRBJ2-1	CASSFEDNEQFF	TGTGCCAGCAGTTTTGAGGACAATGAGCAGTTCTTC
TRBV5-4	few	.	TRBJ1-1	CASSLVPNTEAFF	TGTGCCAGCAGCTTGGTTCCGAACACTGAAGCTTTCTTT
TRBV7-3	few	.	TRBJ1-2	CASSLETGSSGYTF	TGTGCCAGCAGCTTAGAGACAGGCTCATCTGGCTACACCTTC
TRBV3-1	few	.	TRBJ2-3	CASSQEGRRTDTQYF	TGTGCCAGCAGCCAAGAGGGGCGGCGCACAGATACGCAGTATTTT
TRBV6-5	.	.	TRBJ2-1	CASSYQDNEQFF	TGTGCCAGCAGTTACCAGGACAATGAGCAGTTCTTC
TRBV29-1	many	.	TRBJ2-3	CSGEQGNTQYF	TGCAGCGGTGAACAGGGTAATACGCAGTATTTT
TRBV7-3	few	.	TRBJ2-1	CASSLLGGRSEQFF	TGTGCCAGCAGCTTACTGGGGGGCCGTTCTGAGCAGTTCTTC
TRBV15	many	TRBD1	TRBJ1-2	CATSKRGQVYGYTF	TGTGCCACCAGCAAAAGGGGACAGGTCTATGGCTACACCTTC
TRBV7-2	few	TRBD2	TRBJ2-7	CASSKTSGGHEQYF	TGTGCCAGCAGCAAAACTAGCGGGGGCCACGAGCAGTACTTC
TRBV12-3/TRBV12-4	.	.	TRBJ2-1	CASSFWGSEQFF	TGTGCCAGCAGTTTTTGGGGGAGTGAGCAGTTCTTC
TRBV29-1	.	.	TRBJ1-2	CSVDGAINYGYTF	TGCAGCGTTGACGGGGCTATAAACTATGGCTACACCTTC
TRBV11-2	.	TRBD1	TRBJ2-7	CASSAGTGGYEQYF	TGTGCCAGCAGCGCCGGGACAGGAGGCTACGAGCAGTACTTC
TRBV10-3	few	TRBD2	TRBJ2-7	CAISERGLASYEQYF	TGTGCCATCAGTGAGCGCGGACTAGCATCCTACGAGCAGTACTTC
TRBV11-2	few	TRBD2	TRBJ2-5	CASSLFVGLAGEETQYF	TGTGCCAGCAGCTTATTTGTGGGCCTAGCGGGGGAAGAGACCCAGTACTTC
TRBV28	few	.	TRBJ1-1	CASSRFPEAFF	TGTGCCAGCAGTCGTTTCCCCGAAGCTTTCTTT
TRBV27	few	.	TRBJ2-1	CASSLFGSYNEQFF	TGTGCCAGCAGTTTATTTGGTTCCTACAATGAGCAGTTCTTC
TRBV4-3	.	.	TRBJ2-1	CASSQDRAGGPNVEQFF	TGCGCCAGCAGCCAAGACCGCGCCGGGGGGCCAAATGTTGAGCAGTTCTTC
TRBV4-3	.	TRBD1	TRBJ2-4	CASSPGTGSKNIQYF	TGCGCCAGCAGCCCCGGGACAGGGTCAAAAAACATTCAGTACTTC
TRBV11-2	.	TRBD2	TRBJ2-1	CASSSSPFSGEYNEQFF	TGTGCCAGCAGCTCATCCCCCTTTAGCGGGGAATACAATGAGCAGTTCTTC
TRBV13	.	.	TRBJ1-2	CASRDQNPHGYTF	TGTGCCAGTAGGGATCAGAACCCCCACGGCTACACCTTC
TRBV28	few	.	TRBJ2-2	CASSLARSTGELFF	TGTGCCAGCAGTTTAGCCAGGTCCACCGGGGAGCTGTTTTTT
TRBV24-1	.	.	TRBJ2-2	CATSDRTVNTGELFF	TGTGCCACCAGTGATCGGACAGTAAACACCGGGGAGCTGTTTTTT
TRBV7-3	.	.	TRBJ2-7	CASSLLGTGEQYF	TGTGCCAGCAGCTTACTTGGTACGGGGGAGCAGTACTTC
TRBV6-5	.	.	TRBJ1-5	CASSYSGGGQPQHF	TGTGCCAGCAGTTACTCCGGGGGCGGTCAGCCCCAGCATTTT
TRBV5-6	.	.	TRBJ2-3	CASSETKFTQYF	TGTGCCAGCAGCGAAACGAAATTTACGCAGTATTTT
TRBV28	few	TRBD2	TRBJ2-2	CASSPRPTGTSTGELFF	TGTGCCAGCAGCCCCCGGCCGACCGGGACTAGCACCGGGGAGCTGTTTTTT
TRBV11-1	few	TRBD1	TRBJ2-1	CASSLDRGNEQFF	TGTGCCAGCAGCTTAGACAGGGGCAATGAGCAGTTCTTC
TRBV29-1	.	.	TRBJ1-2	CSVVAGQTRVYGYTF	TGCAGCGTCGTCGCCGGACAGACCCGTGTCTATGGCTACACCTTC
TRBV4-1	.	.	TRBJ1-2	CASSQDPLGSGYTF	TGCGCCAGCAGCCAAGATCCCCTCGGAAGCGGCTACACCTTC
TRBV20-1	.	.	TRBJ1-2	CSAIGLGGYGYTF	TGCAGTGCTATCGGATTAGGAGGGTATGGCTACACCTTC
TRBV15	once	TRBD1	TRBJ2-7	CATSPGTGGSYEQYF	TGTGCCACCAGCCCCGGGACAGGGGGCTCCTACGAGCAGTACTTC
TRBV9	once	TRBD2	TRBJ2-3	CASSVGWQRGVTDTQYF	TGTGCCAGCAGCGTAGGTTGGCAGCGGGGAGTCACAGATACGCAGTATTTT
TRBV7-2	.	.	TRBJ2-7	CASSSESYEQYF	TGTGCCAGCAGCTCGGAGAGCTACGAGCAGTACTTC
TRBV7-2	few	.	TRBJ2-5	CASSPPLLRHQETQYF	TGTGCCAGCAGCCCACCCCTTCTCCGGCACCAAGAGACCCAGTACTTC
TRBV6-5	few	.	TRBJ2-1	CAVRGGYNEQFF	TGTGCCGTACGAGGGGGGTACAATGAGCAGTTCTTC
TRBV5-1	once	TRBD2	TRBJ2-5	CASRGGTSGEETQYF	TGCGCCAGCCGCGGCGGGACTAGCGGGGAAGAGACCCAGTACTTC